This paragraph reports one T cell receptor (beta chain). Its target is unknown. Since a far larger clone is one base different, this is likely a read error. Two-round multiplex PCR, the amplification method, yielded TCR beta CDR3 from genomic DNA. TRBV and TRBJ genes each had their own specific primers in first-round PCR. TCRdb itself ran the multiplex PCR reads through MiXCR, one entry per CDR3 protein. This table has over 11,000 distinct CDR3 sequences, approximately 30% appearing once. The entry originates in a study of prognosis after radiotherapy for stage I lung cancer. Overall study context: In total, some 13 men and 6 women took part as patients, aged roughly 50 to 84 with a median of approximately 69 years.

Germline V gene sequence: CDR1 GTSNPN, CDR2 SVGIG (reference sequence). This CDR3 contains 14 residues. CT and PET/CT showed node-negative disease in all patients, who had no prior chemotherapy, radiotherapy or other malignancies. The study's findings and limits: Patients with distant metastases had lower Shannon entropy after stereotactic body radiation therapy.

Material: PBMCs, obtained before or after stereotactic body radiation therapy (not recorded which). The chain joins TRBV30 to TRBJ2-5; D may match TRBD1 or TRBD2 (6 bases each). The end of the DNA is better explained by TRBJ2-4, so the J call may be wrong. The TCR was taken from a donor over 45 with non-small cell lung cancer. For the CDR3, the DNA is TGTGCCTGGAGTAGTACGGGGGCGTTTGGCATTCAGTACTTC. It is translated as CAWSSTGAFGIQYF.